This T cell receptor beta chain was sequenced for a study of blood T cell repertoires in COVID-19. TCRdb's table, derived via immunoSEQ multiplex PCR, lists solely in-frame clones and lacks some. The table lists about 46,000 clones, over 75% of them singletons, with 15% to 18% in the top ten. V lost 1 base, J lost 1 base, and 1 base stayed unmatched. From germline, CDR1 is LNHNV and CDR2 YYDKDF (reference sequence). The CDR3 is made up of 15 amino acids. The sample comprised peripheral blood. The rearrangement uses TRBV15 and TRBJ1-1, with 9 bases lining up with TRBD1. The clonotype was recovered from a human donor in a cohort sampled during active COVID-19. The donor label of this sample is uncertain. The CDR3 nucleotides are TGTGCCACCAGCAGAGGGGGACAGGGGAACACTGAAGCTTTCTTT. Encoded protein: CATSRGGQGNTEAFF.